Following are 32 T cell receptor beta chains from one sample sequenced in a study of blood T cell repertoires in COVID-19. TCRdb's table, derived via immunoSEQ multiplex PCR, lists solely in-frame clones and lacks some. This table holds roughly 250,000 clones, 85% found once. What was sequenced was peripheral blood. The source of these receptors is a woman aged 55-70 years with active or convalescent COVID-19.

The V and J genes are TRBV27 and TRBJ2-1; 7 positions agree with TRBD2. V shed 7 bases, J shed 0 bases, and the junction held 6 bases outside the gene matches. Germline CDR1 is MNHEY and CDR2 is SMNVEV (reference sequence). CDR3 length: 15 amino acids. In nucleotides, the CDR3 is TGTGCCAGCAACCAGCGGGGCCGCTCCTACAATGAGCAGTTCTTC. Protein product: CASNQRGRSYNEQFF.

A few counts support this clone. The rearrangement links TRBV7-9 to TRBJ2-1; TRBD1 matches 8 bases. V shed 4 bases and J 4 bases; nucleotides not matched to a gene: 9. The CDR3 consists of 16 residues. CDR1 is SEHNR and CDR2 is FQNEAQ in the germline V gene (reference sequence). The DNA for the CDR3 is TGTGCCAGCAGCTCATATACAGGGGGTGATTACAATGAGCAGTTCTTC. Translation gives CASSSYTGGDYNEQFF.

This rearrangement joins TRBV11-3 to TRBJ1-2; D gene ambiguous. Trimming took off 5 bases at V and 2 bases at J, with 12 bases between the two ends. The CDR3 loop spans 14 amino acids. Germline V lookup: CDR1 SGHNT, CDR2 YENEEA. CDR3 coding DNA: TGTGCCAGCAGCCCCTCGGGTCCGAACTATGGCTACACCTTC. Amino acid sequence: CASSPSGPNYGYTF.

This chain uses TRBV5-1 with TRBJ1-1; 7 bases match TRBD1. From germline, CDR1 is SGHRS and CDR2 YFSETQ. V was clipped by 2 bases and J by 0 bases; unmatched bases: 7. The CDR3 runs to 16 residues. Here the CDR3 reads CASSLKQGPMNTEAFF. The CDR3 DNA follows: TGCGCCAGCAGCTTAAAACAGGGGCCCATGAACACTGAAGCTTTCTTT.

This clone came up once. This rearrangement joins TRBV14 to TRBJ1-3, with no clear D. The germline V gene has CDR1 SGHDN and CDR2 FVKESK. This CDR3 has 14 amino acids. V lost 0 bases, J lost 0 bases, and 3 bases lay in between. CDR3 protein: CASSQDRSGNTIYF. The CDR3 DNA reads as TGTGCCAGCAGCCAAGATCGCTCTGGAAACACCATATATTTT.

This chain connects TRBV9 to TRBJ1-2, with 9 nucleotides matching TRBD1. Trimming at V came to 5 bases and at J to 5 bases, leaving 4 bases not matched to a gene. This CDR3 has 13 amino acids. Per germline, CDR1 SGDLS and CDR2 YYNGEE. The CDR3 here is CASSRGQGYGYTF. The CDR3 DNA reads TGTGCCAGCAGTCGCGGACAGGGGTATGGCTACACCTTC.

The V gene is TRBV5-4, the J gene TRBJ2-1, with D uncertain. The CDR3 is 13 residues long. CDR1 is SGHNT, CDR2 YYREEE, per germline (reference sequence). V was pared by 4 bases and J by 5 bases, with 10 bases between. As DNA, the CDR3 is TGTGCCAGCAGCCGAAACATTAACAATGAGCAGTTCTTC. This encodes CASSRNINNEQFF.

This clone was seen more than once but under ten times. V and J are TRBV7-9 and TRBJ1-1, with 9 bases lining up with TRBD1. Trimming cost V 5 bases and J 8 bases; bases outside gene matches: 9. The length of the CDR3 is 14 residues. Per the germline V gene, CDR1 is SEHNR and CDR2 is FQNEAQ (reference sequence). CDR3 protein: CASSGTQGAIEAFF. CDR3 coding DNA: TGTGCCAGCAGCGGGACACAGGGGGCGATAGAAGCTTTCTTT.

The CDR3 DNA follows: TGTGCCAGCAGTGAACGGGGGAGCTCCTATAATTCACCCCTCCACTTT. Encoded protein: CASSERGSSYNSPLHF. The chain joins TRBV6-1 to TRBJ1-6, with TRBD1 as a possible D gene (5 bases). CDR3 length: 16 residues. V gave up 2 bases and J gave up 0 bases, with 8 bases separating them. Germline V CDR1 and CDR2: MNHNS, SASEGT.

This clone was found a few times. CDR3 DNA: TGTGCCAGTAGTCTTCCTGGCAACACCGGGGAGCTGTTTTTT. This sequence encodes CASSLPGNTGELFF. This rearrangement joins TRBV19 to TRBJ2-2; no definite D call. V lost 5 bases, J lost 2 bases, and 9 bases lay in between. The CDR3 spans 14 residues. Germline CDR1 and CDR2: LNHDA and SQIVND (reference sequence).

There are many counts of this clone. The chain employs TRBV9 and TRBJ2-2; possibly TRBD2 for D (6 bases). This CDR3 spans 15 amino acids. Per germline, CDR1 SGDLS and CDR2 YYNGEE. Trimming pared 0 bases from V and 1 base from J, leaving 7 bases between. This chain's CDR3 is CASSVGGVNTGELFF. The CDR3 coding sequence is TGTGCCAGCAGCGTAGGCGGGGTGAACACCGGGGAGCTGTTTTTT.

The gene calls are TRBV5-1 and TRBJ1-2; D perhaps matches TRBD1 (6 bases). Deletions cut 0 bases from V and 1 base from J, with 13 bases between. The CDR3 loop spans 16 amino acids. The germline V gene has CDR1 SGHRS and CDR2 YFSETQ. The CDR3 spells CASSLDGGSYNYGYTF. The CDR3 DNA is TGCGCCAGCAGCTTGGATGGGGGCAGCTATAACTATGGCTACACCTTC.

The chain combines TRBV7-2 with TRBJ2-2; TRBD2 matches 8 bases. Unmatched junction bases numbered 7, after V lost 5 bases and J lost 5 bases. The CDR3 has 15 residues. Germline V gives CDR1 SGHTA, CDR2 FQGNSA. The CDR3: CASSPGGGGTGELFF. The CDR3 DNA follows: TGTGCCAGCAGCCCCGGGGGGGGAGGGACCGGGGAGCTGTTTTTT. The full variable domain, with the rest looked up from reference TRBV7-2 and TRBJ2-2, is GAGVSQSPSNKVTEKGKDVELRCDPISGHTALYWYRQSLGQGLEFLIYFQGNSAPDKSGLPSDRFSAERTGGSVSTLTIQRTQQEDSAVYLCASSPGGGGTGELFFGEGSRLTVL.

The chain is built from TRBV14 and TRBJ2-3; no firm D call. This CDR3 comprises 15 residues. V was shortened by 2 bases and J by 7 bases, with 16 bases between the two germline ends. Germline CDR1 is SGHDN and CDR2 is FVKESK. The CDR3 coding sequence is TGTGCCAGCAGCCAACTAGATTTCCTTTTAAATACGCAGTATTTT. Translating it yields CASSQLDFLLNTQYF.

The CDR3 DNA follows: TGTGCCAGCAGCTTACGTGAAGTCAGAAGGAACACTGAAGCTTTCTTT. Translation gives CASSLREVRRNTEAFF. The chain uses TRBV11-3 and TRBJ1-1; D call uncertain. The CDR3 consists of 16 residues. Trimming pared 2 bases from V and 1 base from J, leaving 14 bases between. Germline assignment: CDR1 SGHNT and CDR2 YENEEA. The full variable domain, in which reference TRBV11-3 and TRBJ1-1 provide the parts outside the CDR3, is EAGVVQSPRYKIIEKKQPVAFWCNPISGHNTLYWYLQNLGQGPELLIRYENEEAVDDSQLPKDRFSAERLKGVDSTLKIQPAELGDSAVYLCASSLREVRRNTEAFFGQGTRLTVV.

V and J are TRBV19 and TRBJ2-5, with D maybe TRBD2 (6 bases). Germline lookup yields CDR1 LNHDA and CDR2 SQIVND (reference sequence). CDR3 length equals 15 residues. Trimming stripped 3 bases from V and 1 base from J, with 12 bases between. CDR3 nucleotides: TGTGCCAGTAGTATGGGTCGGGGGATCCAAGAGACCCAGTACTTC. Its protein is CASSMGRGIQETQYF.

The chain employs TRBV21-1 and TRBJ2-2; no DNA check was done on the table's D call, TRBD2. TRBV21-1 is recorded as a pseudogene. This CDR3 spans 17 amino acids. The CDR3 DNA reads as TGTGCCAGCAGCAAAAGGGGGGGGCAGGCGAACACCGGGGAGCTGTTTTTT. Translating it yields CASSKRGGQANTGELFF.

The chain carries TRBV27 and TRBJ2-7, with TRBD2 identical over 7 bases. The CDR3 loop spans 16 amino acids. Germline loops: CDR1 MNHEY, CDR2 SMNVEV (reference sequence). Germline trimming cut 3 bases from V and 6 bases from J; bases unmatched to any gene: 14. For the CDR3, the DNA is TGTGCCAGCAGTTTTTATCGGACTAGGGGAAGGTTCGAGCAGTACTTC. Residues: CASSFYRTRGRFEQYF.

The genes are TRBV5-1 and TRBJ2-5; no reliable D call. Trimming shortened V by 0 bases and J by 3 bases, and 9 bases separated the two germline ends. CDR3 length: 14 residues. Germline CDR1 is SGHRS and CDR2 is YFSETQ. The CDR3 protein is CASSLARREETQYF. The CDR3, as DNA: TGCGCCAGCAGCTTGGCTCGACGGGAAGAGACCCAGTACTTC.

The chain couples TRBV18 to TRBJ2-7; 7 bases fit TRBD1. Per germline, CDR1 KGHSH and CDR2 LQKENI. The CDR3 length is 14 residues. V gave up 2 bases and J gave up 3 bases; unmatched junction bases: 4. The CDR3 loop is CASSPGSGGYEQYV. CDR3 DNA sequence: TGTGCCAGCTCACCAGGGTCAGGGGGCTACGAGCAGTACGTC.

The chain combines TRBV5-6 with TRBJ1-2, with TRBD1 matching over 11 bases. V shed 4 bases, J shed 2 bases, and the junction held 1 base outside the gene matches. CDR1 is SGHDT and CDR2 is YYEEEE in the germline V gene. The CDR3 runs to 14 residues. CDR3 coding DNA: TGTGCCAGCAGCGGGACAGGGGGAAACTATGGCTACACCTTC. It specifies CASSGTGGNYGYTF.

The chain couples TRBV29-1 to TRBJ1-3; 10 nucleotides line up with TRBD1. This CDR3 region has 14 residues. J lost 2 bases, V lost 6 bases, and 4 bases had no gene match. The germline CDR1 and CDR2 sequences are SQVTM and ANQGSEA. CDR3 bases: TGCAGCGTAGAGGACAGGGGGGCTGGAAACACCATATATTTT. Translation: CSVEDRGAGNTIYF.

Written as DNA, the CDR3 is TGTGCCAGTAGTATGGACAGGGGAGATACGCAGTATTTT. Translating it yields CASSMDRGDTQYF. The V call is TRBV19, the J call TRBJ2-3; TRBD1 agrees at 9 bases. J lost 5 bases, V lost 3 bases, and 0 bases had no gene match. The CDR3 loop spans 13 amino acids. Per germline, CDR1 LNHDA and CDR2 SQIVND (reference sequence).

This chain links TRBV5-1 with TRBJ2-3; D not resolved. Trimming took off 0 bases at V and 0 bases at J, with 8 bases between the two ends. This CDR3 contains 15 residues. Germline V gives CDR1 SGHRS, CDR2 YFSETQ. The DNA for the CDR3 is TGCGCCAGCAGCTTGGACACAATTAGCACAGATACGCAGTATTTT. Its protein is CASSLDTISTDTQYF. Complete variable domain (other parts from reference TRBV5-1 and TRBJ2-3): KAGVTQTPRYLIKTRGQQVTLSCSPISGHRSVSWYQQTPGQGLQFLFEYFSETQRNKGNFPGRFSGRQFSNSRSEMNVSTLELGDSALYLCASSLDTISTDTQYFGPGTRLTVL.

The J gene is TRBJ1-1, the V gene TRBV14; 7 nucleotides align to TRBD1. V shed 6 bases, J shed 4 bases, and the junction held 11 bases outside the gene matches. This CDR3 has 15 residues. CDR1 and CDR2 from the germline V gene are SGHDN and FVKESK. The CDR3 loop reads CASSTHNRGLTEAFF. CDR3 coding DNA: TGTGCCAGCAGTACCCACAACAGGGGTCTCACTGAAGCTTTCTTT. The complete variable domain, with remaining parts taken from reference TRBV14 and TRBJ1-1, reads EAGVTQFPSHSVIEKGQTVTLRCDPISGHDNLYWYRRVMGKEIKFLLHFVKESKQDESGMPNNRFLAERTGGTYSTLKVQPAELEDSGVYFCASSTHNRGLTEAFFGQGTRLTVV.

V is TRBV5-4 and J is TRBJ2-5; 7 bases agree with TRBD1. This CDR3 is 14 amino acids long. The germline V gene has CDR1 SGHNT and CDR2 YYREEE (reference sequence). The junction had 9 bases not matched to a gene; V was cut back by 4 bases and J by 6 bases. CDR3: CASSLRQGLQTQYF. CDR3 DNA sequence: TGTGCCAGCAGCCTCCGACAGGGTTTACAGACCCAGTACTTC. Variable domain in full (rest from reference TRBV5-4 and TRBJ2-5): ETGVTQSPTHLIKTRGQQVTLRCSSQSGHNTVSWYQQALGQGPQFIFQYYREEENGRGNFPPRFSGLQFPNYSSELNVNALELDDSALYLCASSLRQGLQTQYFGPGTRLLVL.

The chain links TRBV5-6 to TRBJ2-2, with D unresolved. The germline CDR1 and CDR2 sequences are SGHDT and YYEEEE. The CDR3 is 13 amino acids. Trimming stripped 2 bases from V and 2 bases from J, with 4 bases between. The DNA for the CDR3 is TGTGCCAGCAGCTTTTTAAACACCGGGGAGCTGTTTTTT. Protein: CASSFLNTGELFF.

CDR3 sequence: CSAPFLRANTEAFF. In DNA form, the CDR3 reads TGCAGCGCTCCATTCTTGAGGGCTAACACTGAAGCTTTCTTT. The chain joins TRBV29-1 to TRBJ1-1; no clear D. V lost 7 bases and J lost 2, with 17 bases in between. Per the germline V gene, CDR1 is SQVTM and CDR2 is ANQGSEA. The CDR3 has 14 amino acids.

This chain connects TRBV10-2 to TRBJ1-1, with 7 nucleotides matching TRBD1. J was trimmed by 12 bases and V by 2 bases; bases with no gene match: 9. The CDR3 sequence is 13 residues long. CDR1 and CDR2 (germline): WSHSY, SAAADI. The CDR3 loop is CASSEDRESITFF. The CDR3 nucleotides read TGCGCCAGCAGTGAGGACAGGGAGTCGATTACTTTCTTT.

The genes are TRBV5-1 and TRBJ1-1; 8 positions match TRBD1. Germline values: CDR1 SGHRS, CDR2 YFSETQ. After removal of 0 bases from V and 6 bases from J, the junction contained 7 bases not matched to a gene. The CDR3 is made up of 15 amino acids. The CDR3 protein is CASSLAGQGGSEAFF. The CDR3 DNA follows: TGCGCCAGCAGCTTGGCCGGACAGGGCGGCTCTGAAGCTTTCTTT.

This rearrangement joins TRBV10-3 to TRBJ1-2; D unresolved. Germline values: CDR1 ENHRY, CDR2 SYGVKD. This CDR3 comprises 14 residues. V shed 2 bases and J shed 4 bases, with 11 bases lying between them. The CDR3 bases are TGTGCCATCAGTGAGGGGTCGGGGTTCTATGGCTACACCTTC. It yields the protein CAISEGSGFYGYTF.

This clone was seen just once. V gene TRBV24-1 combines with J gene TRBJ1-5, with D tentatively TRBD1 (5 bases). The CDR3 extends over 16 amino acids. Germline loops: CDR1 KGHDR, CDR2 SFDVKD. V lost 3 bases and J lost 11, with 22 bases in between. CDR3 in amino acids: CATSDGARARPSAQHF. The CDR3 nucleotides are TGTGCCACCAGTGATGGCGCCAGGGCCCGTCCCTCGGCCCAGCATTTT.